This T cell receptor (beta chain) was documented in a study of cytomegalovirus exposure and HLA in healthy donors. Study-wide context: The 110 million or so unique TCR beta sequences, from about 180 million T cells, were found by an earlier analysis.

This clone was recorded once. What it recognizes is unknown. PCR amplification relied on 60 Vbeta primers (plus 13 Jbeta primers). Sequencing used immunoSEQ multiplex PCR; TCRdb keeps in-frame clones, though not all of them. The table includes about 150,000 clones, 70% to 80% detected once. Whole-study results and caveats: Accurate HLA-A and HLA-B prediction from TCR beta sequences was reported for most subjects. No immune exposure information besides CMV serostatus was available.

This CDR3 region has 15 residues. The germline gives CDR1 SGHDT, CDR2 YYEEEE. The ends lost 5 bases at V and 9 bases at J; junction bases unmatched: 10. The clonotype was recovered from a young man in good health and CMV-seropositive. The chain couples TRBV5-6 to TRBJ2-1, with 11 nucleotides matching TRBD2. What was sequenced was PBMCs. CDR3 residues: CASSSASGGLSEQFF. The CDR3 DNA follows: TGTGCCAGCAGTAGTGCTAGCGGGGGGTTGAGTGAGCAGTTCTTC. The whole variable domain, filled in from reference TRBV5-6 and TRBJ2-1, reads DAGVTQSPTHLIKTRGQQVTLRCSPKSGHDTVSWYQQALGQGPQFIFQYYEEEERQRGNFPDRFSGHQFPNYSSELNVNALLLGDSALYLCASSSASGGLSEQFFGPGTRLTVL.